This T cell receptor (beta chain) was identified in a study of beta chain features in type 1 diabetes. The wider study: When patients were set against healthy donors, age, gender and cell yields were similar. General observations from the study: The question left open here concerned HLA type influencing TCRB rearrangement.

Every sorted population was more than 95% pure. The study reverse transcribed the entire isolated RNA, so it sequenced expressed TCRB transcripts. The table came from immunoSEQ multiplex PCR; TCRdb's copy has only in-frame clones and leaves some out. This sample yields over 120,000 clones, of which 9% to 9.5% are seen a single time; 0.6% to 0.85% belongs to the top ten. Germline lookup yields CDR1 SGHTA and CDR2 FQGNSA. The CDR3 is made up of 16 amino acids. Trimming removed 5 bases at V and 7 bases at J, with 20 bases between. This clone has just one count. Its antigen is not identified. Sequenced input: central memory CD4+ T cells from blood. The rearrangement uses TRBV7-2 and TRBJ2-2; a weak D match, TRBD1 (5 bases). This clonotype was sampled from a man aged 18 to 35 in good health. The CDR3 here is CASSPPRTGHGGELFF. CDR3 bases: TGTGCCAGCAGCCCCCCTCGTACAGGTCATGGCGGGGAGCTGTTTTTT.